Following are 21 T cell receptor beta chains from one sample sequenced in a study of T cell repertoires in cytomegalovirus infection. MiXCR was run by TCRdb on the reads, yielding one entry per CDR3 protein. This repertoire shows about 770,000 distinct CDR3 sequences, 25% to 30% found once; its top ten account for roughly 13%. No antigen has been assigned to these receptors. The sequenced sample was cultured CD8+ T cells from PBMCs, obtained from culture after CMV antigen stimulation. The receptors here all came from a human donor in good health (CMV status not recorded). Some clones in this sample may be carry-over from other donors' samples.

The chain couples TRBV7-6 to TRBJ2-3; D is undetermined. CDR1 is SGHVS, CDR2 FNYEAQ, per germline. The CDR3 spans 14 residues. V was pared by 6 bases and J by 4 bases, with 14 bases between. The CDR3 nucleotides read TGTGCCAGCAGTTTAACAGAACAACCAGATACGCAGTATTTT. The encoded protein is CASSLTEQPDTQYF.

The CDR3 loop reads CASSLALTSGGDEQFF. CDR3 sequence (DNA): TGCGCCAGCAGCTTGGCCCTGACTAGCGGGGGGGATGAGCAGTTCTTC. This chain links TRBV5-1 with TRBJ2-1; 14 bases align to TRBD2. The germline CDR1 and CDR2 sequences are SGHRS and YFSETQ. CDR3 length: 16 residues. V gave up 0 bases and J gave up 8 bases; unmatched junction bases: 4.

This clonotype was seen many times. This chain links TRBV6-5 with TRBJ2-2; 7 nucleotides line up with TRBD1. V was pared by 7 bases and J by 5 bases, with 4 bases of the junction left unmatched. Per the germline V gene, CDR1 is MNHEY and CDR2 is SVGAGI. The CDR3 is made up of 13 amino acids. DNA of the CDR3: TGTGCCAGCACCCCAGGGGGAACCGGGGAGCTGTTTTTT. Its protein product is CASTPGGTGELFF.

The V and J genes are TRBV10-3 and TRBJ2-7, with 7 nucleotides matching TRBD1. The CDR3 covers 13 residues. The germline V gene has CDR1 ENHRY and CDR2 SYGVKD. V was pared by 6 bases and J by 4 bases, with 6 bases of the junction left unmatched. CDR3 region: CAIRTGTDYEQYF. The CDR3 nucleotides read TGTGCCATCAGGACCGGGACAGATTACGAGCAGTACTTC.

This clonotype has just a few counts. The V call is TRBV13, the J call TRBJ1-6; perhaps TRBD1 as D (5 bases). The CDR3 length is 15 residues. V lost 4 bases, J lost 10 bases, and 17 bases lay in between. Germline V lookup: CDR1 PRHDT, CDR2 FYEKMQ (reference sequence). CDR3 in DNA: TGTGCCAGCAGCTCCCCAGTGGAGGGGCGATCACCCCTCCACTTT. It specifies CASSSPVEGRSPLHF. Looking up the rest from reference TRBV13 and TRBJ1-6 gives the full variable domain: AAGVIQSPRHLIKEKRETATLKCYPIPRHDTVYWYQQGPGQDPQFLISFYEKMQSDKGSIPDRFSAQQFSDYHSELNMSSLELGDSALYFCASSSPVEGRSPLHFGNGTRLTVT.

This clonotype showed up just a few times. The chain couples TRBV12-3 or TRBV12-4 to TRBJ2-2; no firm D call. The CDR3 spans 12 residues. With 9 bases removed from V and 6 bases from J, the gap between germline ends came to 11 bases. The CDR3 is CASDRGSGELFF. As DNA, the CDR3 is TGTGCCAGTGACCGCGGATCCGGGGAGCTGTTTTTT.

V and J are TRBV18 and TRBJ2-1, with D perhaps TRBD2 (6 bases). V shed 0 bases and J shed 7 bases, with 13 bases lying between them. The germline V gene has CDR1 KGHSH and CDR2 LQKENI. This CDR3 has 15 amino acids. The CDR3 nucleotides are TGTGCCAGCTCACCACCTTGGGGGGTTAGGAATGAGCAGTTCTTC. Its protein product is CASSPPWGVRNEQFF.

This clonotype came up a few times. J is TRBJ2-5 and V is TRBV9, with D possibly called TRBD1 or TRBD2 (5 bases each). Germline V gene lookup returns CDR1 SGDLS and CDR2 YYNGEE. V was pared by 4 bases and J by 5 bases, with 18 bases between. This CDR3 comprises 15 residues. The CDR3 DNA sequence: TGTGCCAGCAGCCTAGGACAAGTGCCGGGGGAGACCCAGTACTTC. This codes for CASSLGQVPGETQYF.

CDR3 nucleotide sequence: TGTGCCAGCAGCCAAGAAAGGCACAATGAGCAGTTCTTC. Protein product: CASSQERHNEQFF. The chain uses TRBV4-2 and TRBJ2-1, with unresolved D. The CDR3 consists of 13 residues. Germline CDR1 reads LGHNA; CDR2 reads YNFKEQ. The V end was cut by 0 bases, the J end by 5 bases, with 5 bases between.

V is TRBV6-2 or TRBV6-3 and J is TRBJ2-1, with no clear D. CDR1 is MNHEY and CDR2 is SVGEGT in the germline V gene. The CDR3 length is 14 residues. Trimming shortened V by 2 bases and J by 3 bases, and 8 bases separated the two germline ends. CDR3: CASSYAGLYNEQFF. CDR3 coding DNA: TGTGCCAGCAGTTACGCCGGTCTCTACAATGAGCAGTTCTTC.

This clonotype appeared a few times. A junction end diverges from the germline sequence, so it may reflect a read error. The rearrangement uses TRBV6-6 and TRBJ2-1, with a tentative D call TRBD2 (6 bases). This CDR3 is built from 11 residues. Germline V CDR1 and CDR2: MNHNY, SVGAGI (reference sequence). The CDR3 sequence: CASSYGDSSIF. The CDR3 region has the DNA TGTGCCAGCAGTTACGGGGACTCCTCGATCTTC.

In its sample, this clonotype was seen many times. The J gene is TRBJ1-1, the V gene TRBV27; D perhaps matches TRBD1 (5 bases). CDR3 length equals 18 residues. Between the trimmed V and J ends, which lost 2 bases and 3 bases, there was a span of 22 bases. Germline V gene data show CDR1 as MNHEY and CDR2 as SMNVEV (reference sequence). As DNA, the CDR3 is TGTGCCAGCAGTTTAATTCCAGCGGGGATGATAGGGGACACTGAAGCTTTCTTT. As protein: CASSLIPAGMIGDTEAFF.

The rearrangement uses TRBV4-3 and TRBJ1-2; 9 bases match TRBD1. CDR1 LGHNA and CDR2 YSLEER come from the germline V gene. V gave up 0 bases and J gave up 5 bases; unmatched junction bases: 10. The CDR3 extends over 17 amino acids. CDR3 loop: CASSQDIGRTGVYGYTF. CDR3 nucleotides: TGCGCCAGCAGCCAAGATATTGGCAGGACAGGGGTTTATGGCTACACCTTC.

This clonotype was seen only once. This chain links TRBV6-1 with TRBJ1-5, with TRBD1 as a possible D gene (5 bases). Germline CDR1 and CDR2: MNHNS and SASEGT. Trimming left V 11 bases short and J 10 bases short, with 18 bases between. The length of the CDR3 is 12 residues. The CDR3 region has the DNA TGTGCCGTGGGGGATCCGGGCGACCCCCAGCATTTT. It codes for CAVGDPGDPQHF.

V usage is TRBV19 and J usage is TRBJ2-5; 10 nucleotides line up with TRBD1. CDR3 length: 16 residues. V trimming: 5 bases; J trimming: 4 bases; junction bases outside the gene matches: 10. CDR1 and CDR2 from the germline V gene are LNHDA and SQIVND (reference sequence). The CDR3 is CASSSRQGAIRETQYF. The CDR3 DNA is TGTGCCAGTAGTTCCCGACAGGGGGCTATTCGAGAGACCCAGTACTTC.

J is TRBJ1-3 and V is TRBV28; TRBD1 is a possible D gene (5 bases). This CDR3 comprises 15 residues. The V and J ends lost 2 bases and 8 bases respectively, with 16 bases between them. Looked up from germline, CDR1 is MDHEN and CDR2 is SYDVKM. The CDR3 DNA reads TGTGCCAGCAGTTTAGGGGCCTCCGGAAGGGACACCATATATTTT. Its protein product is CASSLGASGRDTIYF.

This clonotype was seen only a few times. The chain couples TRBV9 to TRBJ2-2, with 10 nucleotides matching TRBD2. Trimming removed 4 bases from V and 5 bases from J; junction bases left unmatched: 5. The CDR3 runs 15 residues. In germline, CDR1 is SGDLS, CDR2 YYNGEE. CDR3 nucleotides: TGTGCCAGCAGCCCCAGCGGGGGGGCTACCGGGGAGCTGTTTTTT. Protein sequence: CASSPSGGATGELFF.

This clonotype was observed a handful of times. This chain connects TRBV6-1 to TRBJ1-1; D may be TRBD1 (5 bases). Germline V lookup: CDR1 MNHNS, CDR2 SASEGT. V was shortened by 8 bases and J by 3 bases, with 13 bases between the two germline ends. The CDR3 runs 13 residues. In DNA form, the CDR3 reads TGTGCCAGCGGGACCCTCTGGGACACTGAAGCTTTCTTT. It encodes CASGTLWDTEAFF.

This clonotype was detected only a few times. CDR3 DNA sequence: TGTGCCAGCAGCTTGGAAAGCGGGGGATTCACAGATACGCAGTATTTT. Its protein product is CASSLESGGFTDTQYF. This chain connects TRBV5-4 to TRBJ2-3, with 8 bases fitting TRBD2. V gave up 0 bases and J gave up 2 bases; unmatched junction bases: 5. The CDR3 sequence is 16 residues long. Germline V gives CDR1 SGHNT, CDR2 YYREEE (reference sequence).

The V and J genes are TRBV4-1 and TRBJ1-2; a possible D gene is TRBD1 (6 bases). The germline V and J ends were trimmed by 1 base and 7 bases, with 16 bases remaining between them. The CDR3 is 15 residues long. CDR1 is MGHRA and CDR2 is YSYEKL in the germline V gene. Here the CDR3 DNA reads TGCGCCAGCAGCCAAGCGGCCAACGGGGGCAGTGGCTACACCTTC. This gives the protein CASSQAANGGSGYTF.

This clonotype was seen only a few times. The CDR3 DNA sequence: TGTGCCAGCAGCTACCCCCTTATGACTAGACGAGACACAGATACGCAGTATTTT. Protein product: CASSYPLMTRRDTDTQYF. This chain links TRBV7-9 with TRBJ2-3; D is possibly TRBD2 (6 bases). V shed 4 bases and J shed 2 bases, with 22 bases lying between them. CDR1 and CDR2 from the germline V gene are SEHNR and FQNEAQ (reference sequence). This CDR3 is built from 18 residues.